The 19 T cell receptor beta chains listed next were all sequenced from one sample in a study of healthy donors' naive CD4 and CD8 T cells. Each TCR library used around 540 ng of total RNA and a linear amplification protocol. TCRdb independently ran MiXCR on the reads; one entry per CDR3 protein. The sample consists of about 200,000 distinct CDR3 sequences, around 74% of them appearing once. Sequenced sample: naive CD4+ and CD8+ T cells sorted from blood, pooled from several donors. These receptors were collected from a pool of human donors in good health; the sample pools cells from several healthy donors.

The rearrangement links TRBV6-5 to TRBJ2-7; TRBD2 is a possible D gene (5 bases). The CDR3 is 15 amino acids. V was clipped by 3 bases and J by 2 bases, with 14 bases between them. Germline CDR1 is MNHEY and CDR2 is SVGAGI. The CDR3 DNA reads TGTGCCAGCAGTTATCTGCGCGGACTGCCCTACGAGCAGTACTTC. Translated, it gives CASSYLRGLPYEQYF.

This sequence joins TRBV11-1 and TRBJ2-7; tentative D call: TRBD1 (6 bases). The ends were cut back, 5 bases at V and 2 bases at J, with 16 bases in the middle. Per germline, CDR1 SGHAT and CDR2 FQDESV (reference sequence). CDR3 size: 15 residues. The CDR3 region is CASSGGATGTYEQYF. The CDR3 DNA reads as TGTGCCAGCAGCGGTGGAGCGACAGGCACCTACGAGCAGTACTTC.

The V call is TRBV20-1, the J call TRBJ2-1, with D perhaps matching TRBD1 (5 bases). Germline V lookup: CDR1 DFQATT, CDR2 SNEGSKA (reference sequence). This CDR3 comprises 13 residues. Trimming took off 1 base at V and 9 bases at J, with 13 bases between the two ends. In nucleotides, the CDR3 is TGCAGTGCTAGAGCCCAGGGTATGGCTGAGCAGTTCTTC. Protein: CSARAQGMAEQFF.

The J gene is TRBJ1-4, the V gene TRBV12-5; unclear D gene. Germline V gene data show CDR1 as LGHNT and CDR2 as FRNRAP. Trimming took 0 bases from V and 3 from J, leaving 8 bases between them. The length of the CDR3 is 15 residues. CDR3 nucleotide sequence: TGTGCTAGTGGTTTGGTGTCCAGTCCTAATGAAAAACTGTTTTTT. Its protein product is CASGLVSSPNEKLFF.

J is TRBJ2-7 and V is TRBV29-1, with 8 bases fitting TRBD1. This CDR3 comprises 14 residues. CDR1 is SQVTM, CDR2 ANQGSEA, per germline. V trimming: 3 bases; J trimming: 6 bases; junction bases outside the gene matches: 10. The CDR3 reads CSVDFGQGMREQYF. Here the CDR3 DNA reads TGCAGCGTTGACTTTGGACAGGGAATGCGCGAGCAGTACTTC.

The chain links TRBV29-1 to TRBJ1-5, with 7 nucleotides matching TRBD1. The V gene end was trimmed by 3 bases and the J gene end by 7 bases; junction bases not matched to a gene: 6. Germline CDR1 is SQVTM and CDR2 is ANQGSEA. The CDR3 is made up of 13 amino acids. Here the CDR3 reads CSVDQGEGQPQHF. The DNA of the CDR3 is TGCAGCGTTGATCAGGGGGAAGGCCAGCCCCAGCATTTT.

As for this clonotype: A junction end diverges from the germline sequence, so it may reflect a read error. This CDR3 is CSGKDSLTYEQYF. For the CDR3, the DNA is TGCAGCGGGAAGGACAGCTTGACCTACGAGCAGTACTTT. The gene calls are TRBV29-1 and TRBJ2-7; tentatively, D is TRBD1 (6 bases). CDR1 is SQVTM and CDR2 is ANQGSEA in the germline V gene. The CDR3 runs to 13 residues.

The chain recombines TRBV27 with TRBJ2-7, with TRBD1 matching over 12 bases. The CDR3 consists of 15 residues. Germline CDR1 reads MNHEY; CDR2 reads SMNVEV (reference sequence). V shed 3 bases, J shed 5 bases, and the junction held 5 bases outside the gene matches. The CDR3 region has the DNA TGTGCCAGCAGTTTCCTGGGGACAGGGGGCGACGAGCAGTACTTC. Translating it yields CASSFLGTGGDEQYF.

The chain links TRBV27 to TRBJ1-5; possible D gene TRBD1, 5 bases. Trimming took off 5 bases at V and 4 bases at J, with 18 bases between the two ends. The CDR3 covers 16 residues. The germline V gene encodes CDR1 MNHEY and CDR2 SMNVEV (reference sequence). This chain's CDR3 is CASSDGTGGRNQPQHF. CDR3 DNA: TGTGCCAGCAGTGACGGGACGGGAGGGAGGAATCAGCCCCAGCATTTT.

This clonotype turned up a few times. The rearrangement links TRBV6-5 to TRBJ2-7; a weak D match, TRBD2 (5 bases). This CDR3 is 13 amino acids long. V gave up 2 bases and J gave up 2 bases, with 7 bases separating them. Germline V gives CDR1 MNHEY, CDR2 SVGAGI. The CDR3 DNA is TGTGCCAGCAGTTACGAGGGAGCCTACGAGCAGTACTTC. Translation gives CASSYEGAYEQYF.

The rearrangement joins TRBV6-2 or TRBV6-3 to TRBJ2-5, with 9 bases that match TRBD2. The trim removed 5 bases at V and 4 bases at J, leaving 11 bases unmatched. CDR3 size: 16 residues. Germline V gene lookup returns CDR1 MNHEY and CDR2 SVGEGT. The CDR3 sequence is CASSPEIAGVGETQYF. CDR3 DNA: TGTGCCAGCAGTCCCGAGATAGCGGGAGTAGGAGAGACCCAGTACTTC.

The chain joins TRBV10-3 to TRBJ1-3; no clear D. Germline lookup yields CDR1 ENHRY and CDR2 SYGVKD. The CDR3 consists of 16 residues. Trimming shortened V by 3 bases and J by 2 bases, and 14 bases separated the two germline ends. The CDR3 is CAISDGQENAGNTIYF. The CDR3 region has the DNA TGTGCCATCAGTGACGGGCAGGAGAATGCTGGAAACACCATATATTTT.

The chain joins TRBV27 to TRBJ2-7, with D possibly matching TRBD1 (6 bases). V lost 5 bases to trimming and J lost 0 bases, with 14 bases between them. Germline V lookup: CDR1 MNHEY, CDR2 SMNVEV (reference sequence). CDR3 length: 15 residues. The CDR3 here is CASSATGLVSYEQYF. CDR3 nucleotides: TGTGCCAGCAGTGCCACAGGGTTGGTCTCCTACGAGCAGTACTTC.

This clonotype turned up a few times. The genes are TRBV30 and TRBJ1-1, with D hard to call. Trimming left V 0 bases short and J 2 bases short, with 7 bases between. This CDR3 comprises 13 residues. Germline loops: CDR1 GTSNPN, CDR2 SVGIG (reference sequence). The CDR3 DNA is TGTGCCTGGAGTGTACATGTAAACACTGAAGCTTTCTTT. Encoded protein: CAWSVHVNTEAFF. The variable domain in full, completed from reference TRBV30 and TRBJ1-1, reads SQTIHQWPATLVQPVGSPLSLECTVEGTSNPNLYWYRQAAGRGLQLLFYSVGIGQISSEVPQNLSASRPQDRQFILSSKKLLLSDSGFYLCAWSVHVNTEAFFGQGTRLTVV.

The chain has TRBV29-1 and TRBJ2-3, with 8 nucleotides matching TRBD2. V was clipped by 3 bases and J by 2 bases; unmatched bases: 7. Germline V gene lookup returns CDR1 SQVTM and CDR2 ANQGSEA. The CDR3 length is 15 residues. CDR3 protein: CSVEVAGRPTDTQYF. For the CDR3, the DNA is TGCAGCGTTGAGGTAGCGGGGCGACCCACAGATACGCAGTATTTT.

The DNA for the CDR3 is TGTGCCAGTAGTATATCTGACACAGCAGGAGTTGATGAGCAGTTCTTC. Translated, it gives CASSISDTAGVDEQFF. The chain carries TRBV19 and TRBJ2-1; D uncertain. V lost 2 bases and J lost 8, with 19 bases in between. The CDR3 length is 16 residues. Germline CDR1 reads LNHDA; CDR2 reads SQIVND (reference sequence).

This clonotype was seen a handful of times. The rearrangement links TRBV4-2 to TRBJ2-3; 8 bases align to TRBD1. V lost 4 bases, J lost 5 bases, and 8 bases stayed unmatched. Germline CDR1 and CDR2: LGHNA and YNFKEQ. The CDR3 runs to 15 residues. The CDR3 sequence is CASSPGQGSEDTQYF. In DNA, the CDR3 is TGTGCCAGCAGCCCAGGACAGGGCTCGGAAGATACGCAGTATTTT.

This chain uses TRBV11-1 with TRBJ1-1; D is possibly TRBD1 (6 bases). Germline V gene data show CDR1 as SGHAT and CDR2 as FQDESV (reference sequence). V was cut by 8 bases and J by 1 base, with 20 bases left in between. The CDR3 runs to 16 residues. For the CDR3, the DNA is TGTGCCAGCCACGCCGGGACACCCTTCCGGAACACTGAAGCTTTCTTT. This codes for CASHAGTPFRNTEAFF.

V is TRBV18 and J is TRBJ1-2; D is ambiguous. Germline CDR1 reads KGHSH; CDR2 reads LQKENI. The CDR3 extends over 15 amino acids. V lost 3 bases, J lost 2 bases, and 13 bases lay in between. CDR3: CASSPETAPNYGYTF. In DNA, the CDR3 is TGTGCCAGCTCACCCGAGACGGCTCCAAACTATGGCTACACCTTC.